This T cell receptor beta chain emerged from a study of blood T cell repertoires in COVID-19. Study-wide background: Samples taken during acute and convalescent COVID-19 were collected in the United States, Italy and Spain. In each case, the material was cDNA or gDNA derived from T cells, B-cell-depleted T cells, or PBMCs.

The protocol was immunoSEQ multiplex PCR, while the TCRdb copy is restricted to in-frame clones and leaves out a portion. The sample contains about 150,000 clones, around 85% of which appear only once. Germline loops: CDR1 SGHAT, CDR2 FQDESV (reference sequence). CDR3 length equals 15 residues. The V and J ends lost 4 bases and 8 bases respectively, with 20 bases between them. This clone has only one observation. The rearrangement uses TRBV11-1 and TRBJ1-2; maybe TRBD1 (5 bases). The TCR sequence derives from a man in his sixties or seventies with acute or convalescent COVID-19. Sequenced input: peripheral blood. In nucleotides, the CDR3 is TGTGCCAGCAGCTGGGGGACTTTAGACGGCACCGGCTACACCTTC. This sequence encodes CASSWGTLDGTGYTF.